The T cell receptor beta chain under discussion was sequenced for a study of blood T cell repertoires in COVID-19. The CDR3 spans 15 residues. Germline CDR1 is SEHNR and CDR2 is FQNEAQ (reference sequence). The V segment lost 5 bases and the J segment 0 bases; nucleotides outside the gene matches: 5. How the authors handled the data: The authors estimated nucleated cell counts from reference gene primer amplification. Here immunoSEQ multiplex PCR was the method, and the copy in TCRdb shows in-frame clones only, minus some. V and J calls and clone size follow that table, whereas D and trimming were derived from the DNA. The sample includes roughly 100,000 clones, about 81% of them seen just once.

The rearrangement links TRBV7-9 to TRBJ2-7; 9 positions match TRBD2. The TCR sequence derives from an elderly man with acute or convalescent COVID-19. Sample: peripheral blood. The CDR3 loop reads CASSRLADSSYEQYF. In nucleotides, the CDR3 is TGTGCCAGCAGCCGACTAGCGGATAGCTCCTACGAGCAGTACTTC. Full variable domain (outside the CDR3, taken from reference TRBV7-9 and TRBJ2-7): DTGVSQNPRHKITKRGQNVTFRCDPISEHNRLYWYRQTLGQGPEFLTYFQNEAQLEKSRLLSDRFSAERPKGSFSTLEIQRTEQGDSAMYLCASSRLADSSYEQYFGPGTRLTVT.